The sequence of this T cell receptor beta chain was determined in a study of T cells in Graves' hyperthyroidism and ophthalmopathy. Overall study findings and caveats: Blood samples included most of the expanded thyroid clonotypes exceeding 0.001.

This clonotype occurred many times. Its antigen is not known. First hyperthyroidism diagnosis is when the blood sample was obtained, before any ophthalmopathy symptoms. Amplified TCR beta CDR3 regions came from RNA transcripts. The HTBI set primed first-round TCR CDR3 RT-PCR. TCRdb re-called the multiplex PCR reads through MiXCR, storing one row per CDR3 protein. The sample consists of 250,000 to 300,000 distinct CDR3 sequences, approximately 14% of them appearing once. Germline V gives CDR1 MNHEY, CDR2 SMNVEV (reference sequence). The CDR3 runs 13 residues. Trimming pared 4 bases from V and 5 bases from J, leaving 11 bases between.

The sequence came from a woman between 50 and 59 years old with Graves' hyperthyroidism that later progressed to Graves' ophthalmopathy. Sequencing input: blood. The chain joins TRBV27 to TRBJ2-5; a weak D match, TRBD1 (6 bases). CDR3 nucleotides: TGTGCCAGCAGTTCGCCAGGGGAGGAGACCCAGTACTTC. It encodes CASSSPGEETQYF.